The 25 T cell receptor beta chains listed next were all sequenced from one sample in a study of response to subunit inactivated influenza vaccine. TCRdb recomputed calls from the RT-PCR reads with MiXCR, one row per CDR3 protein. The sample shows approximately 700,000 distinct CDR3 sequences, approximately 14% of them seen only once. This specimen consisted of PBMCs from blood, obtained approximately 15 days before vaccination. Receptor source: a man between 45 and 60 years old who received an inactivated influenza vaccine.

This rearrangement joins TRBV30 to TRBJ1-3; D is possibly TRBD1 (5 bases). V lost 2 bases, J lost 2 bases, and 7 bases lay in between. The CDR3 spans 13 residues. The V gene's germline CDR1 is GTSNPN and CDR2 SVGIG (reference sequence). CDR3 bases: TGTGCCTGGAGTCGGGGGACTGGAAACACCATATATTTT. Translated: CAWSRGTGNTIYF.

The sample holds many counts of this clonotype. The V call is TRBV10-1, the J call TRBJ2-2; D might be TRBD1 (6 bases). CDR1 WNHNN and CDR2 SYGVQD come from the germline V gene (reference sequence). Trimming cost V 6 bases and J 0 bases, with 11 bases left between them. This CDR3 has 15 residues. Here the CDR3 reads CASSAAGANTGELFF. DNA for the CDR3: TGCGCCAGCAGCGCCGCAGGGGCGAACACCGGGGAGCTGTTTTTT.

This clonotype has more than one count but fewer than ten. In DNA form, the CDR3 reads TGTGCCATCGGTCTAGCGGGAGGCGAGCAGTACTTC. As protein: CAIGLAGGEQYF. V gene TRBV10-3 combines with J gene TRBJ2-7, with 11 bases fitting TRBD2. CDR3 size: 12 residues. Germline V gives CDR1 ENHRY, CDR2 SYGVKD. V lost 8 bases to trimming and J lost 6 bases; unmatched junction nucleotides: 3.

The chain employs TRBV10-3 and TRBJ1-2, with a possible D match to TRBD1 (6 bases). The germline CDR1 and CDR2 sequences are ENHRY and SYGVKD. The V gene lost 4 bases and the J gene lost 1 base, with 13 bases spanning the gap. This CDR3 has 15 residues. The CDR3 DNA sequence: TGTGCCATCAGTGCCGGGGGCGCGAGTAACTATGGCTACACCTTC. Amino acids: CAISAGGASNYGYTF.

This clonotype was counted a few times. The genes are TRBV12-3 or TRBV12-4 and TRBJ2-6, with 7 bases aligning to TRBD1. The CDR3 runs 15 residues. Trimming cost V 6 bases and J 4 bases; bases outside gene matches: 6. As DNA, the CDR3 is TGTGCCAGCAGCCAGACAGGGCCGGGGGCCAACGTCCTGACTTTC. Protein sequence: CASSQTGPGANVLTF.

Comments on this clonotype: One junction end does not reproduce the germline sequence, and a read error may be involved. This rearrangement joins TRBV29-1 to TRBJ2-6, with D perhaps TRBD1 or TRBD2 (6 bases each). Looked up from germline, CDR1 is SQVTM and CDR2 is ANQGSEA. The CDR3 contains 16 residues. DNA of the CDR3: TGCACCCTTAGGGGGGCGCAAACCTCTGGGGCCAACGTCCTGAATTTC. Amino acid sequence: CTLRGAQTSGANVLNF.

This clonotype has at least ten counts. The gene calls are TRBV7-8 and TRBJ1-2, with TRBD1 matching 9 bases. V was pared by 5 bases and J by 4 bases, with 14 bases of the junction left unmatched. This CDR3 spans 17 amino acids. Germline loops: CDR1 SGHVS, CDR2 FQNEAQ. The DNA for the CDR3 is TGTGCCAGCAGCCAGCGGCCGGGACAGGGCTCGAGCTATGGCTACACCTTC. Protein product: CASSQRPGQGSSYGYTF.

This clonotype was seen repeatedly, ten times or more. CDR3 coding DNA: TGTGCCAGCAGCTTAGAGCCCGGGACAGGTGGCGAGCAGTACTTC. This gives the protein CASSLEPGTGGEQYF. This rearrangement joins TRBV11-2 to TRBJ2-7; 8 bases fit TRBD1. The J segment lost 6 bases and the V segment lost 0 bases, leaving 7 bases of the junction unmatched. The CDR3 contains 15 residues. Germline V lookup: CDR1 SGHAT, CDR2 FQNNGV.

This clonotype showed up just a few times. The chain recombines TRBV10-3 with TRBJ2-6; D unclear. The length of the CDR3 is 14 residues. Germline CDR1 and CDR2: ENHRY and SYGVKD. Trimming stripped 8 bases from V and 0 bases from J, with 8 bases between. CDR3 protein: CAIQVSSGANVLTF. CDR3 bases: TGTGCCATCCAGGTTAGCTCTGGGGCCAACGTCCTGACTTTC.

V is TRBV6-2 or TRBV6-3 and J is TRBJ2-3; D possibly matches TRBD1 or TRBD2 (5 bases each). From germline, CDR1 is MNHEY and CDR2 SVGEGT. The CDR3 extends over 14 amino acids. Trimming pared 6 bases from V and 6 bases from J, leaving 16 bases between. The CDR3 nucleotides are TGTGCCAGCAGCGGTTGGGGGAGTGGCGATACGCAGTATTTT. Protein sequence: CASSGWGSGDTQYF.

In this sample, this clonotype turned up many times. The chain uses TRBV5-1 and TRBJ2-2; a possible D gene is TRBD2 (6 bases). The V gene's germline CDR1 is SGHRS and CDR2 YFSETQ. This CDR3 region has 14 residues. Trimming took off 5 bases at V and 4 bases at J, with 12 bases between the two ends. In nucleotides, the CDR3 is TGCGCCAGCAGACCGGGACTTCCCACCGGGGAGCTGTTTTTT. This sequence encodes CASRPGLPTGELFF.

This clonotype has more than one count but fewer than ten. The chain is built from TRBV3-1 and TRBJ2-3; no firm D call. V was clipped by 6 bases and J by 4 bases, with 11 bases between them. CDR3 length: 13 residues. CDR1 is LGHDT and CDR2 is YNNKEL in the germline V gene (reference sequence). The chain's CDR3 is CASSPYGADTQYF. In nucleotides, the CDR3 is TGTGCCAGCAGTCCCTATGGAGCAGATACGCAGTATTTT.

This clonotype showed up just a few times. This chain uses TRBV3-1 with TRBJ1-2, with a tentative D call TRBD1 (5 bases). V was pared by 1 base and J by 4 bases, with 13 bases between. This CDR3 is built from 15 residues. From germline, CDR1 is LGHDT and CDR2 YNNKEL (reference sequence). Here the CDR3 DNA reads TGTGCCAGCAGCCAAGGATCGGGGGGAGGCTATGGCTACACCTTC. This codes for CASSQGSGGGYGYTF. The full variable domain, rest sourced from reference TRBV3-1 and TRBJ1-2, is DTAVSQTPKYLVTQMGNDKSIKCEQNLGHDTMYWYKQDSKKFLKIMFSYNNKELIINETVPNRFSPKSPDKAHLNLHINSLELGDSAVYFCASSQGSGGGYGYTFGSGTRLTVV.

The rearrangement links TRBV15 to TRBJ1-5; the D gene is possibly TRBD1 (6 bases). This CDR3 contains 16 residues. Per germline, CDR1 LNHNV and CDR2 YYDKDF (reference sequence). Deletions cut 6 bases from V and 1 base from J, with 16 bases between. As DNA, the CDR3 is TGTGCCACCAGTGAAAGCAGGGGATTCAGCAATCAGCCCCAGCATTTT. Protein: CATSESRGFSNQPQHF.

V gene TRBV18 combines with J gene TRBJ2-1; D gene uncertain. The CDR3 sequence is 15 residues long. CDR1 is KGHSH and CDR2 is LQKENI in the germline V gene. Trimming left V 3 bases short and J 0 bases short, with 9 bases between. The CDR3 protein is CASSPIVDSYNEQFF. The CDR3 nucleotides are TGTGCCAGCTCACCCATCGTCGACTCCTACAATGAGCAGTTCTTC. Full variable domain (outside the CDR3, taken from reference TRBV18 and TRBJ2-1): NAGVMQNPRHLVRRRGQEARLRCSPMKGHSHVYWYRQLPEEGLKFMVYLQKENIIDESGMPKERFSAEFPKEGPSILRIQQVVRGDSAAYFCASSPIVDSYNEQFFGPGTRLTVL.

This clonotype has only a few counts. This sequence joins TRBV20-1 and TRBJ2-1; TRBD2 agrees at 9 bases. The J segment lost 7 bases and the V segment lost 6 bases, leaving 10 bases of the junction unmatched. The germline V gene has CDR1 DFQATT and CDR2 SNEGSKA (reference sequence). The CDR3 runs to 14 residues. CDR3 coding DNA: TGCAGTGCCGGCGGAGCGGGGGGTCCAAATGAGCAGTTCTTC. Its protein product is CSAGGAGGPNEQFF.

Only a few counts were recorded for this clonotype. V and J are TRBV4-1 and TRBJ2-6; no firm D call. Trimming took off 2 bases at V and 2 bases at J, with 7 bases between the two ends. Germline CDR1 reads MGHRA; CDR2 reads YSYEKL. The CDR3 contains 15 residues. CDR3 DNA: TGCGCCAGCAGCCAACTAGTTACTGGGGCCAACGTCCTGACTTTC. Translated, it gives CASSQLVTGANVLTF.

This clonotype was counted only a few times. CDR3 sequence reads: CATTLTGPGETQYF. The DNA for the CDR3 is TGTGCCACCACCTTGACAGGGCCGGGGGAGACCCAGTACTTC. V and J are TRBV12-3 or TRBV12-4 and TRBJ2-5; TRBD1 agrees at 7 bases. Trimming cost V 10 bases and J 5 bases; bases outside gene matches: 13. This CDR3 region has 14 residues.

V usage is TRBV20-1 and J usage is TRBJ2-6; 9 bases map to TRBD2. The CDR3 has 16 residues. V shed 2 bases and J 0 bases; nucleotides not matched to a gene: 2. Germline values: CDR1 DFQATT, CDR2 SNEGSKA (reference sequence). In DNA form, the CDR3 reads TGCAGTGCTAGAAGCGGGGGGTCCTCTGGGGCCAACGTCCTGACTTTC. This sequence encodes CSARSGGSSGANVLTF.

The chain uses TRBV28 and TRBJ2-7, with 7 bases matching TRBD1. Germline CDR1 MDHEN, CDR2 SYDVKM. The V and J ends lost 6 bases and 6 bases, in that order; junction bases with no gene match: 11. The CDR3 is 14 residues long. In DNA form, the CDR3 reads TGTGCCAGCAGCCCGATCAGGGGGTTGTCCGAGCAGTACTTC. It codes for CASSPIRGLSEQYF.

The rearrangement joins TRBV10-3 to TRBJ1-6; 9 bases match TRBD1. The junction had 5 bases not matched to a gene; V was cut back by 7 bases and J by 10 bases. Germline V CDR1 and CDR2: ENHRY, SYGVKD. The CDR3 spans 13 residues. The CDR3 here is CAINRDRESPLHF. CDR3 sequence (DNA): TGTGCCATCAACCGGGACAGGGAATCACCCCTCCACTTT.

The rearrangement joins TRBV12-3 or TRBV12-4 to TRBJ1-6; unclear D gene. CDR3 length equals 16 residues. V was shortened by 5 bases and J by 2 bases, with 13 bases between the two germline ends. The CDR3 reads CASSSSMGTYNSPLHF. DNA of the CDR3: TGTGCCAGCAGTAGTTCCATGGGCACCTATAATTCACCCCTCCACTTT.

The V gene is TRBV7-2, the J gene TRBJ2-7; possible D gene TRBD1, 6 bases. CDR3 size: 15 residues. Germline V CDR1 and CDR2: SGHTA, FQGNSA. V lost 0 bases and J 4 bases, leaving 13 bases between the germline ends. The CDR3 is CASSLAWDTPYEQYF. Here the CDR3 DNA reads TGTGCCAGCAGCTTAGCGTGGGACACCCCGTACGAGCAGTACTTC.

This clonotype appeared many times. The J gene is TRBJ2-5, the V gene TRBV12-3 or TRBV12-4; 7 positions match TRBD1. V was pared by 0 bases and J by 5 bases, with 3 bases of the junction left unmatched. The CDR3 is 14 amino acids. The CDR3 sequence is CASSLAGQWETQYF. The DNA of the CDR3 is TGTGCCAGCAGTTTAGCGGGACAGTGGGAGACCCAGTACTTC.

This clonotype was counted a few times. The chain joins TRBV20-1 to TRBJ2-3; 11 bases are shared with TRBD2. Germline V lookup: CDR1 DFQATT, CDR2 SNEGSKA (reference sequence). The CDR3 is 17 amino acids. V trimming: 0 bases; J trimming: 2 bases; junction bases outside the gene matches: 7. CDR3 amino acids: CSARDLPGLADTDTQYF. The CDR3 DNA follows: TGCAGTGCTAGAGACCTACCGGGACTAGCGGACACAGATACGCAGTATTTT.